These 32 T cell receptor beta chains came from one sample sequenced in a study of blood T cell repertoires in COVID-19. Assay used: immunoSEQ multiplex PCR; TCRdb lists only in-frame clones, some missing. Of roughly 100,000 clones in the sample, roughly nine tenths were seen once. Sequencing was carried out using peripheral blood. The origin of the receptors is a woman in her 70s with acute or convalescent COVID-19.

The J gene is TRBJ1-1, the V gene TRBV19; D gene ambiguous. The CDR3 has 13 residues. V lost 7 bases and J lost 1, with 10 bases in between. Germline CDR1 and CDR2: LNHDA and SQIVND (reference sequence). CDR3 sequence (DNA): TGTGCCAGTATTCTCCGCGAGAACACTGAAGCTTTCTTT. Translated, it gives CASILRENTEAFF.

The chain recombines TRBV28 with TRBJ1-1, with TRBD1 matching over 9 bases. J gave up 0 bases and V 6 bases, and 5 bases lay outside the gene matches. Germline V gene sequence: CDR1 MDHEN, CDR2 SYDVKM. The CDR3 covers 15 residues. The CDR3 spells CASRMTGGMNTEAFF. CDR3 coding DNA: TGTGCCAGCAGGATGACAGGGGGAATGAACACTGAAGCTTTCTTT.

The sample holds one count of this clone. The V call is TRBV11-2, the J call TRBJ1-1; 7 nucleotides match TRBD1. This CDR3 region has 15 residues. The trim removed 3 bases at V and 7 bases at J, leaving 11 bases unmatched. Germline V gene lookup returns CDR1 SGHAT and CDR2 FQNNGV. DNA of the CDR3: TGTGCCAGCAGCTTTTTTACGACAGGGAGAGATGAAGCTTTCTTT. Its protein product is CASSFFTTGRDEAFF.

The gene calls are TRBV2 and TRBJ1-1; 8 bases match TRBD1. V was pared by 5 bases and J by 4 bases, with 9 bases of the junction left unmatched. The CDR3 has 15 residues. The V gene's germline CDR1 is SNHLY and CDR2 FYNNEI. CDR3 region: CASSTRTGPGTEAFF. CDR3 nucleotide sequence: TGTGCCAGCAGTACTAGGACAGGGCCCGGCACTGAAGCTTTCTTT.

CDR3 sequence: CASSQDLGQGSNTIYF. CDR3 nucleotides: TGCGCCAGCAGCCAAGATCTCGGACAGGGGTCGAACACCATATATTTT. The rearrangement joins TRBV4-1 to TRBJ1-3; 9 bases are a match to TRBD1. CDR1 MGHRA and CDR2 YSYEKL come from the germline V gene. The CDR3 has 16 amino acids. J lost 7 bases, V lost 0 bases, and 7 bases had no gene match.

This clone was picked up one time. The chain recombines TRBV28 with TRBJ1-5; TRBD1 matches 7 bases. Unmatched junction bases numbered 8, after V lost 1 base and J lost 5 bases. CDR3 length: 16 residues. CDR1 and CDR2 (germline): MDHEN, SYDVKM. CDR3 nucleotide sequence: TGTGCCAGCAGTTTATTGTCGCGGGACAGATATCAGCCCCAGCATTTT. Residues: CASSLLSRDRYQPQHF.

With respect to this clone: The junction and the germline gene differ at one end; a read error may be behind it. This chain connects TRBV9 to TRBJ2-2; 9 bases align to TRBD2. Germline V gene lookup returns CDR1 SGDLS and CDR2 YYNGEE. The CDR3 extends over 16 amino acids. In DNA, the CDR3 is TGTGCCCGCAGCGTAGACGGCGGGGGGGAGGCCGGGGAGCTGTTTTTT. Translation: CARSVDGGGEAGELFF.

The chain carries TRBV4-1 and TRBJ1-4, with D tentatively TRBD1 (6 bases). V was trimmed by 3 bases and J by 3 bases, leaving 11 bases between them. Germline assignment: CDR1 MGHRA and CDR2 YSYEKL. This CDR3 comprises 15 residues. As DNA, the CDR3 is TGCGCCAGCAGCCAGGCCGACAGGCCTAATGAAAAACTGTTTTTT. It yields the protein CASSQADRPNEKLFF.

This chain links TRBV5-1 with TRBJ1-1, with D perhaps TRBD1 (5 bases). V shed 4 bases and J shed 1 base, with 14 bases lying between them. The CDR3 spans 15 residues. The germline gives CDR1 SGHRS, CDR2 YFSETQ. CDR3 bases: TGCGCCAGCAGCGATGACAGCTCAAGGAACACTGAAGCTTTCTTT. Translating gives CASSDDSSRNTEAFF.

This CDR3 is CAWSAGTSGKDEQFF. As DNA, the CDR3 is TGTGCCTGGAGCGCCGGGACTAGCGGGAAGGATGAGCAGTTCTTC. The chain links TRBV30 to TRBJ2-1; 13 bases align to TRBD2. The length of the CDR3 is 15 residues. The junction had 7 bases not matched to a gene; V was cut back by 3 bases and J by 8 bases. Germline assignment: CDR1 GTSNPN and CDR2 SVGIG (reference sequence).

The rearrangement uses TRBV3-1 (or the pseudogene TRBV3-2) and TRBJ1-1; D is undetermined. From germline, CDR1 is LGHDT and CDR2 YNNKEL (reference sequence). V lost 1 base, J lost 7 bases, and 10 bases lay in between. The CDR3 is 13 amino acids. CDR3 nucleotides: TGTGCCAGCAGCCAAGTTAGGCGGGGTGAAGCTTTCTTT. This gives the protein CASSQVRRGEAFF.

The chain joins TRBV18 to TRBJ2-2; D is uncertain. CDR1 KGHSH and CDR2 LQKENI come from the germline V gene. The CDR3 contains 13 residues. Trimming took 3 bases from V and 8 from J, leaving 10 bases between them. The CDR3 DNA reads TGTGCCAGCTCACCGCCAGCGAGGGGGGAGCTGTTTTTT. It translates to CASSPPARGELFF.

The chain is built from TRBV3-1 (or the pseudogene TRBV3-2) and TRBJ1-4; 8 bases align to TRBD1. J was trimmed by 7 bases and V by 7 bases; bases with no gene match: 8. Germline-derived CDR1 and CDR2 are LGHDT and YNNKEL (reference sequence). The CDR3 runs 14 residues. CDR3 bases: TGTGCCAGCACCTTGACAGGGGCGGGTGAAAAACTGTTTTTT. It codes for CASTLTGAGEKLFF.

This chain joins TRBV28 and TRBJ1-5; D gene unclear. V was cut by 6 bases and J by 0 bases, with 6 bases left in between. The CDR3 is 13 amino acids. Germline lookup yields CDR1 MDHEN and CDR2 SYDVKM. The CDR3, as DNA: TGTGCCAGCAGAAAGAGTAGCAATCAGCCCCAGCATTTT. Protein product: CASRKSSNQPQHF.

This clone came up once. The rearrangement joins TRBV11-2 to TRBJ1-4; D is ambiguous. The V gene's germline CDR1 is SGHAT and CDR2 FQNNGV. This CDR3 has 14 amino acids. V shed 3 bases and J shed 5 bases, with 10 bases lying between them. CDR3 bases: TGTGCCAGCAGCTTTCACATTACGAATGAAAAACTGTTTTTT. Encoded protein: CASSFHITNEKLFF.

The chain employs TRBV28 and TRBJ2-5; 8 bases agree with TRBD2. V was clipped by 5 bases and J by 6 bases; unmatched bases: 11. The CDR3 extends over 15 amino acids. The germline gives CDR1 MDHEN, CDR2 SYDVKM. CDR3 loop: CASSPGGARRKTQYF. The CDR3 DNA follows: TGTGCCAGCAGTCCGGGGGGGGCGCGAAGAAAGACCCAGTACTTC.

The V gene is TRBV19, the J gene TRBJ1-2; 8 bases match TRBD1. Germline assignment: CDR1 LNHDA and CDR2 SQIVND (reference sequence). The CDR3 is 16 residues long. With V trimmed by 4 bases and J by 4 bases, 11 bases remained unmatched. CDR3 nucleotides: TGTGCCAGTAGTACCCAGAGACAGGGGAGCCCCTATGGCTACACCTTC. Protein product: CASSTQRQGSPYGYTF.

The rearrangement joins TRBV5-1 to TRBJ1-2; 9 positions match TRBD1. The V and J ends lost 4 bases and 2 bases, in that order; junction bases with no gene match: 21. Germline CDR1 reads SGHRS; CDR2 reads YFSETQ. The CDR3 extends over 20 amino acids. CDR3 loop: CASSAAATGTGFKKNYGYTF. CDR3 in DNA: TGCGCCAGCAGCGCAGCAGCTACCGGGACAGGGTTTAAGAAGAACTATGGCTACACCTTC.

The V and J genes are TRBV7-9 and TRBJ1-1; D gene uncertain. Between the trimmed V and J ends, which lost 1 base and 11 bases, there was a span of 11 bases. Germline-derived CDR1 and CDR2 are SEHNR and FQNEAQ (reference sequence). This CDR3 spans 12 amino acids. DNA of the CDR3: TGTGCCAGCAGCTTAGGTTCCGGAGGGGCTTTCTTT. Protein sequence: CASSLGSGGAFF.

The rearrangement links TRBV9 to TRBJ2-1; 8 bases are shared with TRBD2. This CDR3 has 15 amino acids. Looked up from germline, CDR1 is SGDLS and CDR2 is YYNGEE. Trimming took 3 bases from V and 5 from J; bases not matched to a gene: 7. CDR3 DNA: TGTGCCAGCAGCGCCGCTAGCGGGCGACACAATGAGCAGTTCTTC. Its translation: CASSAASGRHNEQFF. The complete variable domain, with remaining parts taken from reference TRBV9 and TRBJ2-1, reads DSGVTQTPKHLITATGQRVTLRCSPRSGDLSVYWYQQSLDQGLQFLIQYYNGEERAKGNILERFSAQQFPDLHSELNLSSLELGDSALYFCASSAASGRHNEQFFGPGTRLTVL.

This rearrangement joins TRBV14 to TRBJ2-7; TRBD2 is a possible D gene (5 bases). The CDR3 runs 17 residues. Trimming stripped 1 base from V and 0 bases from J, with 16 bases between. The germline gives CDR1 SGHDN, CDR2 FVKESK. The CDR3 DNA reads as TGTGCCAGCAGCCAAGCCCCCTGGGGAGCGAGCTCCTACGAGCAGTACTTC. The encoded protein is CASSQAPWGASSYEQYF.

The rearrangement links TRBV11-2 to TRBJ2-6; D not resolved. In germline, CDR1 is SGHAT, CDR2 FQNNGV. Trimming left V 4 bases short and J 0 bases short, with 7 bases between. CDR3 length equals 15 residues. The CDR3 DNA reads as TGTGCCAGCAGCTCAAGAGTCTCTGGGGCCAACGTCCTGACTTTC. It is translated as CASSSRVSGANVLTF.

V is TRBV30 and J is TRBJ2-4; 7 nucleotides align to TRBD1. Germline V lookup: CDR1 GTSNPN, CDR2 SVGIG (reference sequence). The CDR3 length is 11 residues. Germline trimming cut 5 bases from V and 7 bases from J; bases unmatched to any gene: 2. The CDR3 spells CAWLQGNIQYF. CDR3 coding DNA: TGTGCCTGGCTACAGGGGAACATTCAGTACTTC. The variable domain in full, completed from reference TRBV30 and TRBJ2-4, reads SQTIHQWPATLVQPVGSPLSLECTVEGTSNPNLYWYRQAAGRGLQLLFYSVGIGQISSEVPQNLSASRPQDRQFILSSKKLLLSDSGFYLCAWLQGNIQYFGAGTRLSVL.

The chain links TRBV5-1 to TRBJ1-2; the match to TRBD1 covers 7 bases. The V gene's germline CDR1 is SGHRS and CDR2 YFSETQ. The V and J ends lost 4 bases and 3 bases, in that order; junction bases with no gene match: 6. The CDR3 runs to 14 residues. The CDR3 nucleotides are TGCGCCAGCAGCAGGGGGACAGTTGACTATGGCTACACCTTC. Translating it yields CASSRGTVDYGYTF.

This sequence joins TRBV28 and TRBJ2-1, with 10 nucleotides matching TRBD2. The CDR3 extends over 17 amino acids. With V trimmed by 3 bases and J by 0 bases, 5 bases remained unmatched. Germline values: CDR1 MDHEN, CDR2 SYDVKM. DNA for the CDR3: TGTGCCAGCAGTTTCAGGACTAGCGGAAGCTCCTACAATGAGCAGTTCTTC. Translating gives CASSFRTSGSSYNEQFF.

The chain joins TRBV10-1 to TRBJ2-1, with 8 positions matching TRBD2. Germline loops: CDR1 WNHNN, CDR2 SYGVQD (reference sequence). With V trimmed by 5 bases and J by 4 bases, 4 bases remained unmatched. CDR3 length: 14 residues. CDR3 bases: TGCGCCAGCAGTTCCACTAGCGGATACAATGAGCAGTTCTTC. It codes for CASSSTSGYNEQFF.

This sequence joins TRBV29-1 and TRBJ2-1, with no clear D. The CDR3 has 11 amino acids. Trimming took off 6 bases at V and 6 bases at J, with 9 bases between the two ends. Per the germline V gene, CDR1 is SQVTM and CDR2 is ANQGSEA. The CDR3 sequence: CSVPQVNEQFF. The CDR3 DNA sequence: TGCAGCGTCCCCCAGGTCAATGAGCAGTTCTTC.

The chain links TRBV11-3 to TRBJ2-7; TRBD2 aligns across 8 bases. From germline, CDR1 is SGHNT and CDR2 YENEEA. The CDR3 is 15 amino acids. Trimming cost V 1 base and J 5 bases; bases outside gene matches: 7. The CDR3 DNA reads as TGTGCCAGCAGCTTAGGAGGCGGGAGGAACGACGAGCAGTACTTC. This encodes CASSLGGGRNDEQYF.

V is TRBV19 and J is TRBJ2-1, with 8 positions matching TRBD2. With V trimmed by 1 base and J by 12 bases, 2 bases remained unmatched. Germline CDR1 LNHDA, CDR2 SQIVND (reference sequence). This CDR3 spans 12 amino acids. The CDR3 nucleotides read TGTGCCAGTAGTATAGGAGCGGGAGTGCAGTTCTTC. It is translated as CASSIGAGVQFF.

This clone was observed once. The J gene is TRBJ1-2, the V gene TRBV7-2; 7 bases align to TRBD1. Trimming cost V 4 bases and J 3 bases; bases outside gene matches: 14. The CDR3 is made up of 17 amino acids. Germline V CDR1 and CDR2: SGHTA, FQGNSA. This CDR3 is CASSSQTTGVRDYGYTF. The CDR3 bases are TGTGCCAGCAGCTCGCAAACAACAGGGGTCAGAGACTATGGCTACACCTTC.

The rearrangement links TRBV5-1 to TRBJ1-2; 7 bases agree with TRBD1. Germline values: CDR1 SGHRS, CDR2 YFSETQ. After removal of 4 bases from V and 8 bases from J, the junction contained 11 bases not matched to a gene. This CDR3 has 14 amino acids. The CDR3 region has the DNA TGCGCCAGCAGCCCCGCGGAGGGGGCTGAGGGCTACACCTTC. Translation: CASSPAEGAEGYTF.

The rearrangement links TRBV5-1 to TRBJ2-6; perhaps TRBD2 as D (6 bases). Trimming pared 4 bases from V and 9 bases from J, leaving 20 bases between. The length of the CDR3 is 16 residues. Germline V gives CDR1 SGHRS, CDR2 YFSETQ. DNA for the CDR3: TGCGCCAGCAGCGCCGGGACGGGGGTTAAAGGCAACGTCCTGACTTTC. Translated: CASSAGTGVKGNVLTF.